A selection of T cell receptor beta chains follows, all from one sample in a study of early T cells in non-severe SARS-CoV-2 infection. TCRdb re-analysed the 5' RACE reads in MiXCR, keeping a single row per CDR3 protein. Here the sample spans tens of thousands of distinct CDR3 sequences, about an eighth being singletons. The sample taken for sequencing was whole blood. These receptors were collected from an adult who was a healthcare worker with PCR-confirmed SARS-CoV-2 infection or an uninfected control (not recorded which). Each CDR3 is given with its conserved first and last residue. The D gene is left open where the match is weak. Some rows mark clone size as missing; the rest say once, few, many or name a class of expanded clone.

CDR3 length: 12; V gene: TRBV4-1; J gene: TRBJ2-2; clone size: -; D gene: -; CDR3 protein: CASSLALGELFF; CDR3 DNA: TGCGCCAGCAGCCTTGCGTTAGGGGAGCTGTTTTTT
CDR3 length: 11; V gene: TRBV9; J gene: TRBJ1-1; clone size: -; D gene: -; CDR3 protein: CASSTSSGAFF; CDR3 DNA: TGTGCCAGCAGCACGAGCTCCGGGGCTTTCTTT
CDR3 length: 12; V gene: TRBV20-1; J gene: TRBJ2-7; clone size: many; D gene: -; CDR3 protein: CSADAGPHEQYF; CDR3 DNA: TGCAGTGCTGACGCCGGGCCGCACGAGCAGTACTTC
CDR3 length: 18; V gene: TRBV5-1; J gene: TRBJ2-5; clone size: few; D gene: TRBD2; CDR3 protein: CASSLLSVGSSGQETQYF; CDR3 DNA: TGCGCCAGCAGCTTGTTGTCAGTCGGGTCTAGCGGACAAGAGACCCAGTACTTC
CDR3 length: 17; V gene: TRBV12-3/TRBV12-4; J gene: TRBJ1-1; clone size: few; D gene: TRBD1; CDR3 protein: CASSLARTGAQGAEAFF; CDR3 DNA: TGTGCCAGCAGTTTAGCGCGTACAGGGGCCCAAGGGGCTGAAGCTTTCTTT
CDR3 length: 13; V gene: TRBV19; J gene: TRBJ2-1; clone size: -; D gene: -; CDR3 protein: CASSIFTYNEQFF; CDR3 DNA: TGTGCCAGTAGTATATTCACCTACAATGAGCAGTTCTTC
CDR3 length: 14; V gene: TRBV6-4; J gene: TRBJ2-1; clone size: many; D gene: TRBD1; CDR3 protein: CASSDSTGGNEQFF; CDR3 DNA: TGTGCCAGCAGTGACTCGACAGGGGGCAATGAGCAGTTCTTC
CDR3 length: 16; V gene: TRBV11-3; J gene: TRBJ2-5; clone size: -; D gene: -; CDR3 protein: CASSLGDEGNQETQYF; CDR3 DNA: TGTGCCAGCAGCTTAGGAGATGAGGGGAACCAAGAGACCCAGTACTTC
CDR3 length: 14; V gene: TRBV18; J gene: TRBJ1-1; clone size: -; D gene: -; CDR3 protein: CASSPLGSHTEAFF; CDR3 DNA: TGTGCCAGCTCACCACTGGGGTCACACACTGAAGCTTTCTTT
CDR3 length: 14; V gene: TRBV20-1; J gene: TRBJ2-5; clone size: -; D gene: TRBD1; CDR3 protein: CSAITTGYQETQYF; CDR3 DNA: TGCAGTGCTATTACGACAGGGTACCAAGAGACCCAGTACTTC
CDR3 length: 14; V gene: TRBV29-1; J gene: TRBJ2-7; clone size: few; D gene: TRBD1; CDR3 protein: CSVEESQGAREQYF; CDR3 DNA: TGCAGCGTTGAAGAAAGTCAGGGGGCGCGAGAGCAGTACTTC
CDR3 length: 15; V gene: TRBV6-1; J gene: TRBJ2-7; clone size: few; D gene: TRBD2; CDR3 protein: CASSGLALSSYEQYF; CDR3 DNA: TGTGCCAGCAGCGGACTAGCGTTAAGCTCCTACGAGCAGTACTTC
CDR3 length: 16; V gene: TRBV7-7; J gene: TRBJ2-1; clone size: -; D gene: TRBD2; CDR3 protein: CASSLGRAGAFNEQFF; CDR3 DNA: TGTGCCAGCAGCCTGGGGAGGGCGGGAGCCTTTAATGAGCAGTTCTTC
CDR3 length: 15; V gene: TRBV20-1; J gene: TRBJ1-1; clone size: few; D gene: -; CDR3 protein: CSASRGTSGGTEAFF; CDR3 DNA: TGCAGTGCCTCCCGGGGGACTAGCGGGGGCACTGAAGCTTTCTTT
CDR3 length: 14; V gene: TRBV15; J gene: TRBJ1-3; clone size: few; D gene: -; CDR3 protein: CATSRSRQGNTIYF; CDR3 DNA: TGTGCCACCAGCAGATCGAGACAGGGAAACACCATATATTTT
CDR3 length: 11; V gene: TRBV29-1; J gene: TRBJ2-5; clone size: -; D gene: TRBD2; CDR3 protein: CSVALSGGLTF; CDR3 DNA: TGCAGCGTCGCCCTGTCGGGGGGGTTAACCTTC
CDR3 length: 14; V gene: TRBV5-4; J gene: TRBJ1-3; clone size: -; D gene: -; CDR3 protein: CASSLDRVVNTIYF; CDR3 DNA: TGTGCCAGCAGCTTGGATCGGGTTGTGAACACCATATATTTT
CDR3 length: 13; V gene: TRBV19; J gene: TRBJ2-1; clone size: -; D gene: -; CDR3 protein: CASSIGPASEQFF; CDR3 DNA: TGTGCCAGTAGTATTGGACCAGCCTCAGAGCAGTTCTTC
CDR3 length: 11; V gene: TRBV27; J gene: TRBJ2-5; clone size: -; D gene: -; CDR3 protein: CARRVWETQYF; CDR3 DNA: TGTGCCAGAAGGGTGTGGGAGACCCAGTACTTC
CDR3 length: 15; V gene: TRBV20-1; J gene: TRBJ2-2; clone size: few; D gene: TRBD2; CDR3 protein: CSARGRGTNTGELFF; CDR3 DNA: TGCAGTGCAAGAGGGCGGGGGACGAACACCGGGGAGCTGTTTTTT
CDR3 length: 17; V gene: TRBV6-5; J gene: TRBJ1-4; clone size: few; D gene: TRBD1; CDR3 protein: CASSSSGTGPSDEKLFF; CDR3 DNA: TGTGCCAGCAGTTCCTCCGGGACAGGCCCCTCTGATGAAAAACTGTTTTTT
CDR3 length: 13; V gene: TRBV7-3; J gene: TRBJ1-1; clone size: -; D gene: TRBD1; CDR3 protein: CASSSTGGSGAFF; CDR3 DNA: TGTGCCAGCAGCTCGACAGGGGGCTCTGGAGCTTTCTTT
CDR3 length: 18; V gene: TRBV13; J gene: TRBJ1-3; clone size: few; D gene: TRBD1; CDR3 protein: CASSVWGQGSYSGNTIYF; CDR3 DNA: TGTGCCAGCAGCGTCTGGGGACAGGGCTCCTACTCTGGAAACACCATATATTTT
CDR3 length: 14; V gene: TRBV29-1; J gene: TRBJ2-7; clone size: -; D gene: -; CDR3 protein: CSVGGTGASYEQYF; CDR3 DNA: TGCAGCGTGGGGGGGACAGGAGCCTCCTACGAGCAGTACTTC
CDR3 length: 16; V gene: TRBV7-9; J gene: TRBJ2-1; clone size: many; D gene: TRBD2; CDR3 protein: CASTTPRSGRPHEQFF; CDR3 DNA: TGTGCCAGCACCACCCCTCGGAGCGGGAGACCCCATGAGCAGTTCTTC
CDR3 length: 14; V gene: TRBV29-1; J gene: TRBJ2-1; clone size: -; D gene: TRBD2; CDR3 protein: CSVDGGRAANEQFF; CDR3 DNA: TGCAGCGTTGACGGGGGGAGAGCGGCCAATGAGCAGTTCTTC